This record looks at one T cell receptor beta chain sequence and its context. The sample is drawn from a study of blood T cell repertoires in COVID-19. The data were produced by immunoSEQ multiplex PCR, yet TCRdb's version contains in-frame clones alone and is incomplete. Of some 130,000 clones listed, roughly 85% are singletons. Sequenced input: peripheral blood. The receptor's source is a human donor in a cohort sampled during active COVID-19.

CDR3 coding DNA: TGCAGTGCTAGTAACGGTCCCGAGCAGTACGTC. The encoded protein is CSASNGPEQYV. The chain is built from TRBV20-1 and TRBJ2-7; D is unresolved. Germline V CDR1 and CDR2: DFQATT, SNEGSKA (reference sequence). Trimming took 3 bases from V and 6 from J, leaving 9 bases between them. The CDR3 extends over 11 amino acids.